Listed here is a single T cell receptor (beta chain). These data are taken from a study of blood T cell repertoires in COVID-19. Study-level background: Some COVID-19 samples were acute and others convalescent; all came from the United States, Italy and Spain.

V shed 6 bases and J 2 bases; nucleotides not matched to a gene: 11. Germline CDR1 reads MDHEN; CDR2 reads SYDVKM. The CDR3 sequence is 16 residues long. Per the authors' pipeline: Amplification with reference gene primers provided the estimates of nucleated cell counts. This table comes from immunoSEQ multiplex PCR, and its TCRdb copy is limited to in-frame clones, with some not included. V and J calls and clone size are as listed in that table; D and trimming were resolved from the DNA. This table has approximately 230,000 clones, about 80% appearing once. Enrollees, about 18 to 100 years old, lived in roughly 24 US areas.

The sample consisted of PBMCs or T cells enriched from blood (not recorded which). The clonotype comes from a man in his forties or fifties who had recovered from COVID-19. This rearrangement joins TRBV28 to TRBJ1-1, with 8 bases aligning to TRBD1. The CDR3 here is CASSGLQGAGNTEAFF. The CDR3 nucleotides read TGTGCCAGCAGCGGACTGCAGGGGGCTGGTAACACTGAAGCTTTCTTT.